This section outlines one T cell receptor (beta chain) sequence together with its context. Its target is unknown. Random hexamers primed reverse transcription of 0.5 to 1 ug RNA. The method of amplification for TCR beta CDR3 was immunoSEQ multiplex PCR, covering 54 Vbeta and 13 Jbeta. TCRdb re-called the immunoSEQ multiplex PCR reads through MiXCR, storing one row per CDR3 protein. The sample lists about 440,000 distinct CDR3 sequences, 75% to 90% occurring once. This sample was included in a study of CD8 T cells in Susac syndrome. Findings and caveats of the study: The study acknowledged a relatively small number of individuals in its TCR sequencing and HLA analysis.

Sequencing of TCR beta drew on CD8+ and CD4+ T cells from blood. The specimen sequenced was CD8+ T cells from PBMCs. The TCR originated in a human donor with multiple sclerosis.

The DNA of the CDR3 is TGTGCCTGGAGTGTTCTTTTGGGGAGAAACAATGAGCAGTTCTTC. Its translation is CAWSVLLGRNNEQFF. The chain is built from TRBV30 and TRBJ2-1; tentative D call: TRBD2 (5 bases). Per the germline V gene, CDR1 is GTSNPN and CDR2 is SVGIG (reference sequence). The germline V and J ends were trimmed by 0 bases and 5 bases, with 14 bases remaining between them. This CDR3 comprises 15 residues.